These T cell receptor beta chains were read from a single sample in a study of shared T cell receptors in the human thymus. Libraries were prepared by immunoSEQ multiplex PCR; TCRdb keeps only in-frame clonotypes and omits some of them. The sample shows about 710,000 clones, around 87% of them seen only once. These data were also reused for a study on human thymus T cells.

Sequencing was done on a sample of thymocytes. These receptor sequences come from a boy under three years old with a congenital heart defect. Both conserved end residues are part of each CDR3. A D gene is named only where the DNA matches it firmly. Where a row states a size, it is once, few, many or the class of an expanded clone; other rows omit it.

size: -; D: -; V: TRBV30; J: TRBJ1-2; DNA: TGTGCCTGGAGTCTGGTAGAAGGCTACACCTTC; CDR3: CAWSLVEGYTF
size: -; D: -; V: TRBV10-3; J: TRBJ2-3; DNA: TGTGCCATCAGTAACAACCCAGGAGGGCACGCAGATACGCAGTATTTT; CDR3: CAISNNPGGHADTQYF
size: -; D: TRBD2; V: TRBV7-2; J: TRBJ2-1; DNA: TGTGCCAGCAGCTTAGGACTAGCGGGAGGGAGCTCCTACAATGAGCAGTTCTTC; CDR3: CASSLGLAGGSSYNEQFF
size: -; D: -; V: TRBV28; J: TRBJ1-1; DNA: TGTGCCAGTATAGGGCAGGGGAACACTGAAGCTTTCTTT; CDR3: CASIGQGNTEAFF
size: -; D: TRBD1; V: TRBV6-1; J: TRBJ1-6; DNA: TGTGCCAGCAGTTTACCAGGGGGCGGGAATTCACCCCTCCACTTT; CDR3: CASSLPGGGNSPLHF
size: -; D: TRBD1; V: TRBV7-9; J: TRBJ1-2; DNA: TGTGCCAGCAGCTCCGTTGGACAGGGCGGCTATGGCTACACCTTC; CDR3: CASSSVGQGGYGYTF
size: -; D: -; V: TRBV28; J: TRBJ1-2; DNA: TGTGCCAGCAGTTTGCCCAGATCAGGGGACTATGGCTACACCTTC; CDR3: CASSLPRSGDYGYTF
size: -; D: TRBD2; V: TRBV27; J: TRBJ2-2; DNA: TGTGCCAGCAAAAGTAGCGGGAGAAACACCGGGGAGCTGTTTTTT; CDR3: CASKSSGRNTGELFF
size: -; D: TRBD1; V: TRBV5-6; J: TRBJ1-3; DNA: TGTGCCAGCAGCTATTGGGACAGGGCCTCCCCCAACACCATATATTTT; CDR3: CASSYWDRASPNTIYF
size: -; D: -; V: TRBV5-8; J: TRBJ2-7; DNA: TGTGCCAGCAGCTTGCTGTCAGCCCAGCGGGCCGCCTACGAGCAGTACTTC; CDR3: CASSLLSAQRAAYEQYF
size: -; D: TRBD2; V: TRBV18; J: TRBJ2-1; DNA: TGTGCCAGCTCACCTAGCGGGAGAGGGAACAATGAGCAGTTCTTC; CDR3: CASSPSGRGNNEQFF
size: -; D: TRBD1; V: TRBV5-1; J: TRBJ1-1; DNA: TGCGCCAGCAGACTCGGGGACAGGGAAGATACTGAAGCTTTCTTT; CDR3: CASRLGDREDTEAFF
size: once; D: TRBD1; V: TRBV6-6; J: TRBJ2-2; DNA: TGTGCCAGCAGTGGGACAGGAACGAACACCGGGGAGCTGTTTTTT; CDR3: CASSGTGTNTGELFF
size: -; D: TRBD2; V: TRBV4-3; J: TRBJ2-7; DNA: TGCGCCAGCAGCCAAGGGCTAGCGGAACGTTACTACGAGCAGTACTTC; CDR3: CASSQGLAERYYEQYF
size: -; D: -; V: TRBV6-4; J: TRBJ2-3; DNA: TGTGCCAGCAGCAGGGACTTTCCCGCAGATACGCAGTATTTT; CDR3: CASSRDFPADTQYF